Listed below are T cell receptor beta chains from one sample, sequenced in a study of beta chain features in type 1 diabetes. Profiled with immunoSEQ multiplex PCR; TCRdb holds only in-frame clones, not every one. The table lists 200,000 to 250,000 clones, over 7.5% of them singletons. The sample was naive CD4+ T cells from blood. The receptor source for this set is a woman aged 18-29 years in good health. CDR3s include the opening cysteine and the closing phenylalanine or tryptophan. D genes are given only for firm matches. The size of a clone is reported for some rows only, either as once, few or many, or as a class for expanded clones.

V: TRBV7-7
J: TRBJ1-3
D: NA
size: NA
length: 16
DNA: TGTGCTAGCAGCCCGTTGGCTGGGAGCTCTGGAAACACCATATATTTT
CDR3: CASSPLAGSSGNTIYF

V: TRBV10-3
J: TRBJ1-3
D: NA
size: few
length: 14
DNA: TGTGCCATCAGCTCCACGAGCTCTGGAAACACCATATATTTT
CDR3: CAISSTSSGNTIYF

V: TRBV28
J: TRBJ1-1
D: NA
size: NA
length: 14
DNA: TGTGCCAGCAGTGAGGGACTGCTGAACACTGAAGCTTTCTTT
CDR3: CASSEGLLNTEAFF

V: TRBV7-2
J: TRBJ1-1
D: NA
size: NA
length: 15
DNA: TGTGCCAGCAGCTTATTTCAGGTTCTGGTAGCTGAAGCTTTCTTT
CDR3: CASSLFQVLVAEAFF

V: TRBV11-2
J: TRBJ1-6
D: NA
size: few
length: 13
DNA: TGTGCCAGCATCCCCTTACTGAATTCACCCCTCCACTTT
CDR3: CASIPLLNSPLHF

V: TRBV6-6
J: TRBJ2-5
D: NA
size: few
length: 14
DNA: TGTGCCAGCAGAAAAGCCGGGACTCAAGAGACCCAGTACTTC
CDR3: CASRKAGTQETQYF

V: TRBV4-2
J: TRBJ1-2
D: TRBD1
size: NA
length: 16
DNA: TGTGCCAGCAGCCCCAACTCCCCAGGGGGTTACTATGGCTACACCTTC
CDR3: CASSPNSPGGYYGYTF

V: TRBV29-1
J: TRBJ2-7
D: TRBD1
size: few
length: 12
DNA: TGCAGCGTTGGACAGGGTTTCGACGAGCAGTACTTC
CDR3: CSVGQGFDEQYF

V: TRBV5-4
J: TRBJ2-3
D: NA
size: few
length: 15
DNA: TGTGCCAGCAGCTCATTGGCGGCTAGCACAGATACGCAGTATTTT
CDR3: CASSSLAASTDTQYF

V: TRBV9
J: TRBJ1-2
D: NA
size: NA
length: 13
DNA: TGTGCCAGCAGCCTCCGGCAGGGAGGTGGCTACACCTTC
CDR3: CASSLRQGGGYTF

V: TRBV25-1
J: TRBJ2-1
D: NA
size: NA
length: 14
DNA: TGTGCCAGCTCCCGGAGCACCCTTCAAAATGAGCAGTTCTTC
CDR3: CASSRSTLQNEQFF

V: TRBV4-1
J: TRBJ1-1
D: NA
size: NA
length: 15
DNA: TGCGCCAGCACTCGCGGTGGCGGGGTAGGTACTGAAGCTTTCTTT
CDR3: CASTRGGGVGTEAFF

V: TRBV5-4
J: TRBJ2-7
D: TRBD2
size: NA
length: 13
DNA: TGTGCCAGCAGCTCCCCGGGACTAGCAAAGCAGTACTTC
CDR3: CASSSPGLAKQYF

V: TRBV16
J: TRBJ1-2
D: NA
size: few
length: 14
DNA: TGTGCCAGCAGCCAATCTGAGGGCCCCTATGGCTACACCTTC
CDR3: CASSQSEGPYGYTF

V: TRBV18
J: TRBJ2-4
D: TRBD2
size: few
length: 18
DNA: TGTGCCAGCTCACCATTAGCGGGGGGGCTACCAGCCAAAAACATTCAGTACTTC
CDR3: CASSPLAGGLPAKNIQYF

V: TRBV5-4
J: TRBJ1-2
D: NA
size: few
length: 13
DNA: TGTGCCAGCAGCCCCAGGGTTGACTATGGCTACACCTTC
CDR3: CASSPRVDYGYTF

V: TRBV6-6
J: TRBJ2-3
D: TRBD1
size: NA
length: 15
DNA: TGTGCCAGCAGGGGCCGGGACAGCGCTCCAGATACGCAGTATTTT
CDR3: CASRGRDSAPDTQYF

V: TRBV2
J: TRBJ1-5
D: NA
size: NA
length: 14
DNA: TGTGCCAGCAGTGCAGAACGTGGGCATCAGCCCCAGCATTTT
CDR3: CASSAERGHQPQHF

V: TRBV5-1
J: TRBJ1-3
D: NA
size: few
length: 14
DNA: TGCGCCAGCAGCTTGTCGGGGTCTGGAAACACCATATATTTT
CDR3: CASSLSGSGNTIYF

V: TRBV27
J: TRBJ1-1
D: NA
size: NA
length: 12
DNA: TGTGCCAGCAAGACTATGAACACTGAAGCTTTCTTT
CDR3: CASKTMNTEAFF

V: TRBV29-1
J: TRBJ2-3
D: NA
size: few
length: 14
DNA: TGCAGCGTTGGCATAGGGGCAGGCAGGACGTCGCAGTATTTT
CDR3: CSVGIGAGRTSQYF

V: TRBV5-4
J: TRBJ1-1
D: NA
size: few
length: 15
DNA: TGTGCCAGCAGCTTGTTGGGTCGAGGGAACACTGAAGCTTTCTTT
CDR3: CASSLLGRGNTEAFF

V: TRBV5-1
J: TRBJ1-1
D: NA
size: few
length: 14
DNA: TGCGCCAGCAGCTTGGCTCGGGGGGGCACTGAAGCTTTCTTT
CDR3: CASSLARGGTEAFF

V: TRBV28
J: TRBJ1-1
D: NA
size: few
length: 12
DNA: TGTGCCAGCAGGCTCGTAGGGGGATCAGCTTTCTTT
CDR3: CASRLVGGSAFF

V: TRBV4-2
J: TRBJ2-5
D: NA
size: few
length: 15
DNA: TGTGCCAGCAGCCAAGAACAGGGGAGGCAAGAGACCCAGTACTTC
CDR3: CASSQEQGRQETQYF

V: TRBV6-1
J: TRBJ1-1
D: TRBD1
size: NA
length: 14
DNA: TGTGCCAGCAGGGTGGGACAGGCTACCACTGAAGCTTTCTTT
CDR3: CASRVGQATTEAFF

V: TRBV20-1
J: TRBJ2-5
D: NA
size: NA
length: 10
DNA: TGCAGTGCTTTGTCGGAGACCCAGTACTTC
CDR3: CSALSETQYF

V: TRBV5-5
J: TRBJ1-1
D: TRBD1
size: few
length: 16
DNA: TGTGCCAGCAGCTTGGACAGGGGGCGCATGAACACTGAAGCTTTCTTT
CDR3: CASSLDRGRMNTEAFF

V: TRBV23-1
J: TRBJ2-7
D: TRBD1
size: many
length: 16
DNA: TGCGCCAGCAGCCCTCTCGGACAGGGTGTTCCCTACGAGCAGTACTTC
CDR3: CASSPLGQGVPYEQYF

V: TRBV19
J: TRBJ2-2
D: NA
size: few
length: 14
DNA: TGTGCCAGTAGTACCCGACTGAACACCGGGGAGCTGTTTTTT
CDR3: CASSTRLNTGELFF

V: TRBV5-1
J: TRBJ2-5
D: TRBD2
size: once
length: 14
DNA: TGCGCCAGCCTAGACGTGGGAGGGGTAGAGACCCAGTACTTC
CDR3: CASLDVGGVETQYF

V: TRBV5-1
J: TRBJ2-7
D: NA
size: once
length: 12
DNA: TGCGCCAGCAGAAGGACAATCTACGAGCAGTACTTC
CDR3: CASRRTIYEQYF

V: TRBV27
J: TRBJ2-5
D: TRBD2
size: NA
length: 17
DNA: TGTGCCAGCAGGAAACTAGCGGGAGGCGGCAGGGGGGAGACCCAGTACTTC
CDR3: CASRKLAGGGRGETQYF

V: TRBV4-3
J: TRBJ2-7
D: NA
size: few
length: 17
DNA: TGCGCCAGCAGCCCCCTCCTAAGCGGGCTTCGTTCCTACGAGCAGTACTTC
CDR3: CASSPLLSGLRSYEQYF

V: TRBV5-1
J: TRBJ1-1
D: TRBD1
size: few
length: 14
DNA: TGCGCCAGCAGCTCCAGGGGGCTGGACACTGAAGCTTTCTTT
CDR3: CASSSRGLDTEAFF

V: TRBV5-1
J: TRBJ2-7
D: NA
size: NA
length: 14
DNA: TGCGCCAGCAGCTTCGGGGATCTTTCCTACGAGCAGTACTTC
CDR3: CASSFGDLSYEQYF

V: TRBV28
J: TRBJ2-5
D: NA
size: NA
length: 17
DNA: TGTGCCAGCAGTTTAGCCTTGGCGGAGGAGCCCCAAGAGACCCAGTACTTC
CDR3: CASSLALAEEPQETQYF

V: TRBV7-9
J: TRBJ2-1
D: NA
size: few
length: 13
DNA: TGTGCCAGCAGTATAATGGGGCGGAATGAGCAGTTCTTC
CDR3: CASSIMGRNEQFF

V: TRBV19
J: TRBJ1-5
D: NA
size: NA
length: 17
DNA: TGTGCCAGCTCGGGACACCCAAAGGGGTCTAGCAATCAGCCCCAGCATTTT
CDR3: CASSGHPKGSSNQPQHF

V: TRBV19
J: TRBJ1-5
D: NA
size: few
length: 16
DNA: TGTGCCAGTACCTTCCTAGGCAGAAGAGAGAGACAGCCCCAGCATTTT
CDR3: CASTFLGRRERQPQHF

V: TRBV18
J: TRBJ2-7
D: NA
size: NA
length: 15
DNA: TGTGCCAGCTCACCACCGGAGGGAACAGCCTACGAGCAGTACTTC
CDR3: CASSPPEGTAYEQYF

V: TRBV5-1
J: TRBJ1-1
D: TRBD1
size: NA
length: 14
DNA: TGCGCCAGCAGCCTCGGGACAGAGAACACTGAAGCTTTCTTT
CDR3: CASSLGTENTEAFF

V: TRBV11-2
J: TRBJ2-5
D: NA
size: NA
length: 14
DNA: TGTGCCAGCAGAAAGGCGGGGGCCCAAGAGACCCAGTACTTC
CDR3: CASRKAGAQETQYF

V: TRBV11-2
J: TRBJ2-7
D: NA
size: NA
length: 15
DNA: TGTGCCAGCACCCGTCAGCGCGGAAGCTCCTACGAGCAGTACTTC
CDR3: CASTRQRGSSYEQYF

V: TRBV21-1
J: TRBJ2-5
D: NA
size: few
length: 14
DNA: TGTGCCAGCAGCAAAGACGAGGACCAAGAGACCCAGTACTTC
CDR3: CASSKDEDQETQYF

V: TRBV7-7
J: TRBJ2-2
D: NA
size: NA
length: 17
DNA: TGTGCTAGCAGCTTCTTACCCGCCAGGGGGGACACCGGGGAGCTGTTTTTT
CDR3: CASSFLPARGDTGELFF

V: TRBV2
J: TRBJ2-3
D: TRBD2
size: few
length: 15
DNA: TGTGCCAGCAGTGTGCAGCGGGAGAGCACAGATACGCAGTATTTT
CDR3: CASSVQRESTDTQYF

V: TRBV2
J: TRBJ1-1
D: NA
size: NA
length: 13
DNA: TGTGCCAGCACCGCTGACAGCAACACTGAAGCTTTCTTT
CDR3: CASTADSNTEAFF

V: TRBV20-1
J: TRBJ1-3
D: NA
size: NA
length: 11
DNA: TGCAGTGCTAGAGATCTAAACACCATATATTTT
CDR3: CSARDLNTIYF

V: TRBV18
J: TRBJ1-5
D: NA
size: few
length: 13
DNA: TGTGCCAGCTCACGAGGGATCGATCAGCCCCAGCATTTT
CDR3: CASSRGIDQPQHF

V: TRBV29-1
J: TRBJ1-6
D: TRBD1
size: few
length: 13
DNA: TGCAGCGTCCTGACAGGGATTAATTCACCCCTCCACTTT
CDR3: CSVLTGINSPLHF

V: TRBV18
J: TRBJ2-5
D: NA
size: NA
length: 11
DNA: TGTGCCAGCTCTCAACAAGAGACCCAGTACTTC
CDR3: CASSQQETQYF

V: TRBV6-6
J: TRBJ2-1
D: TRBD2
size: few
length: 15
DNA: TGTGCCAGCAGTTACGTGCGGGAGATCTACAATGAGCAGTTCTTC
CDR3: CASSYVREIYNEQFF

V: TRBV7-2
J: TRBJ2-5
D: NA
size: NA
length: 13
DNA: TGTGCCAGCAGCTTAGCGGGGAGGGAGACCCAGTACTTC
CDR3: CASSLAGRETQYF

V: TRBV11-3
J: TRBJ2-3
D: NA
size: NA
length: 13
DNA: TGTGCCAGCAGCGCCAGACATAAACCTGAACAGTATTTT
CDR3: CASSARHKPEQYF

V: TRBV18
J: TRBJ2-1
D: NA
size: many
length: 12
DNA: TGTGCCAGCTCTTACGCGTTTGATGAGCAGTTCTTC
CDR3: CASSYAFDEQFF

V: TRBV19
J: TRBJ1-5
D: NA
size: few
length: 15
DNA: TGTGCCAGTACCCAACTCACAGGATTCAATCAGCCCCAGCATTTT
CDR3: CASTQLTGFNQPQHF

V: TRBV12-5
J: TRBJ2-5
D: NA
size: few
length: 18
DNA: TGTGCTAGTGGTTTGGTACAGGCAGCAAACCCCACGGGAGAGACCCAGTACTTC
CDR3: CASGLVQAANPTGETQYF